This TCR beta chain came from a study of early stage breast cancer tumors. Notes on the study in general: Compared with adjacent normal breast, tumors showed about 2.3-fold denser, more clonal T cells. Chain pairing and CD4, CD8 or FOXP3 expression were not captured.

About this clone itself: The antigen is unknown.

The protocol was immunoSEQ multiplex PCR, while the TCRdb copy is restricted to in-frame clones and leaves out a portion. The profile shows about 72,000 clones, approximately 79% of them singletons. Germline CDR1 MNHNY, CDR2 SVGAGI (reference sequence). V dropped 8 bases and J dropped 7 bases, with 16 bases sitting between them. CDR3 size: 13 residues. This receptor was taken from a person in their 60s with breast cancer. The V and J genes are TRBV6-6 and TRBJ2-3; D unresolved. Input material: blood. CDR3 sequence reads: CASEKGERNTQYF. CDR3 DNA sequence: TGTGCCAGCGAAAAGGGTGAGCGTAATACGCAGTATTTT.